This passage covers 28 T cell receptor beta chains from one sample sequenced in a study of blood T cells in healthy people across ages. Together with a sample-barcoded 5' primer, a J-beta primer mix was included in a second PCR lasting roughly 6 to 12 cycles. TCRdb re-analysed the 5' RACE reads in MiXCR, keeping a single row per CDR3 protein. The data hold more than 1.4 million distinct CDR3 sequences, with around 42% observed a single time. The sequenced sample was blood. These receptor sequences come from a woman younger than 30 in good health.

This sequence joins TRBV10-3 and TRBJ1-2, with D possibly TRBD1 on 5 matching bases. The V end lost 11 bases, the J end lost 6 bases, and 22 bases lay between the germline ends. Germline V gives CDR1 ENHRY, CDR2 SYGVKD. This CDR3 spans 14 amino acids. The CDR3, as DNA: TGTGCCGTCCACGGGACCCCTACCTTAGATGGCTACACCTTC. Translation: CAVHGTPTLDGYTF.

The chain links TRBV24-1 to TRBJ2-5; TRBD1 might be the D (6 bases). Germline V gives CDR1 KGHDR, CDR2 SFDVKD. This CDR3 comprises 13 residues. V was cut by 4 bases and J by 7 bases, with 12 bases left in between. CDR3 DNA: TGTGCCACCAGTGACCCGGACAGATCGACCCAGTACTTC. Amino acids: CATSDPDRSTQYF.

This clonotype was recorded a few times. CDR3 sequence: CASSVASGGSSYNEQFF. CDR3 in DNA: TGTGCCAGCAGCGTAGCTAGCGGGGGGAGCTCCTACAATGAGCAGTTCTTC. The chain is built from TRBV9 and TRBJ2-1; 11 positions agree with TRBD2. V lost 0 bases to trimming and J lost 0 bases; unmatched junction nucleotides: 2. Germline assignment: CDR1 SGDLS and CDR2 YYNGEE. CDR3 length: 17 amino acids. Filled out from reference TRBV9 and TRBJ2-1, the complete variable domain reads DSGVTQTPKHLITATGQRVTLRCSPRSGDLSVYWYQQSLDQGLQFLIQYYNGEERAKGNILERFSAQQFPDLHSELNLSSLELGDSALYFCASSVASGGSSYNEQFFGPGTRLTVL.

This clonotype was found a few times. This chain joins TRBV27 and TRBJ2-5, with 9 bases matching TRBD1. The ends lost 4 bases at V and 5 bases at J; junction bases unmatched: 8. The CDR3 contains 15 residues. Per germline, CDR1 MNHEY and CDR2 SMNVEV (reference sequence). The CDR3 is CASSSSGTGYETQYF. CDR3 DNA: TGTGCCAGCAGTTCCTCCGGGACAGGGTATGAGACCCAGTACTTC.

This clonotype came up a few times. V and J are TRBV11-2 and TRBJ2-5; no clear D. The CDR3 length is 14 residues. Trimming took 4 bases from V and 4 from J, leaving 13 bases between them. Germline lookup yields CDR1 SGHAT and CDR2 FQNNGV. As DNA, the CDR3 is TGTGCCAGCAGCTCAAGAACCTCGGGAGAGACCCAGTACTTC. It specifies CASSSRTSGETQYF.

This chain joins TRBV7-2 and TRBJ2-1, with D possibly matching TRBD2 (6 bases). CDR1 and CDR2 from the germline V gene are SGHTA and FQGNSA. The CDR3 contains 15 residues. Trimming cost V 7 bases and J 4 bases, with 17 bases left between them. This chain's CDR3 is CASNSGGAGYNEQFF. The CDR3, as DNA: TGTGCCAGCAATAGCGGCGGGGCGGGGTACAATGAGCAGTTCTTC.

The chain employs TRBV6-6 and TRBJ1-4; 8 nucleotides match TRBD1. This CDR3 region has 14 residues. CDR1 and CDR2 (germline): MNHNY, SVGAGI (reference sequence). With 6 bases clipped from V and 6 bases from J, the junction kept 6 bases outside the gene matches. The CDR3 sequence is CASRQTGGYEKLFF. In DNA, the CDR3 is TGTGCCAGCAGGCAAACAGGGGGGTATGAAAAACTGTTTTTT.

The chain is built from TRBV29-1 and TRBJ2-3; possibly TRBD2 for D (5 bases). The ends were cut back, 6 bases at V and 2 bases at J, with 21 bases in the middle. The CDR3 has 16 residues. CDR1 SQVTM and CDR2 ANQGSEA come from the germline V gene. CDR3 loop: CSVGPRASEDTDTQYF. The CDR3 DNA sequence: TGCAGCGTGGGCCCGAGGGCGAGCGAGGACACAGATACGCAGTATTTT.

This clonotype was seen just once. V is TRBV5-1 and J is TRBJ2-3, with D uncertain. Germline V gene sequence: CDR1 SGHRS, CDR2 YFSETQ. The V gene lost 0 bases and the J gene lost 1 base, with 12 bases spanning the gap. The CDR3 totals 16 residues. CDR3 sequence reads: CASSLGSGPRTDTQYF. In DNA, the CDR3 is TGCGCCAGCAGCTTGGGATCTGGTCCTCGCACAGATACGCAGTATTTT.

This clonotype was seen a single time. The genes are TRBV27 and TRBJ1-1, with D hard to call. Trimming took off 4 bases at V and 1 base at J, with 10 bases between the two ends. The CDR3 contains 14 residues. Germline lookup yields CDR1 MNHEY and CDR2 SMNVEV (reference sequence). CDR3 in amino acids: CASSSQLKNTEAFF. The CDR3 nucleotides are TGTGCCAGCAGTTCCCAGTTGAAGAACACTGAAGCTTTCTTT.

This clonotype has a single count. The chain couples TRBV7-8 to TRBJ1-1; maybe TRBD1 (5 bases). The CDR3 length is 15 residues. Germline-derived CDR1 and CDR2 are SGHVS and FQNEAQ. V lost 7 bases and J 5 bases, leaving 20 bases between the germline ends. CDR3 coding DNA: TGTGCCAGCACCGGGGGGGGGTCCAGAGGGACTGAAGCTTTCTTT. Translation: CASTGGGSRGTEAFF.

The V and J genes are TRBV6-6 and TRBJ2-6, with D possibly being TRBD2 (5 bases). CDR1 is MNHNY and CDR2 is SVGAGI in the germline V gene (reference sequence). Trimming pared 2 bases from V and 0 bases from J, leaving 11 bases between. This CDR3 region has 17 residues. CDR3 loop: CASSYGLAGSGANVLTF. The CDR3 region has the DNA TGTGCCAGCAGTTACGGTCTTGCGGGCTCTGGGGCCAACGTCCTGACTTTC.

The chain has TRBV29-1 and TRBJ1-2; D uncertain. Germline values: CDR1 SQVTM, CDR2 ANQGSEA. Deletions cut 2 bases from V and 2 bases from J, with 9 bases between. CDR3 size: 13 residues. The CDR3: CSVERVGNYGYTF. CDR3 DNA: TGCAGCGTTGAAAGAGTCGGAAACTATGGCTACACCTTC.

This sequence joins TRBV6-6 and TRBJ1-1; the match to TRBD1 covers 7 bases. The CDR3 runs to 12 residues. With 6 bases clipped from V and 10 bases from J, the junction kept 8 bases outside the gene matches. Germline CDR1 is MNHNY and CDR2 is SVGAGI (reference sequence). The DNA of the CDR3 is TGTGCCAGCAGCCTTAGGACAGGTGGAGCTTTCTTT. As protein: CASSLRTGGAFF.

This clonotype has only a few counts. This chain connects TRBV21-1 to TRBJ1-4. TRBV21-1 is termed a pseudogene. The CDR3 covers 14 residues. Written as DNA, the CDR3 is TGTGCCAGCGCGGGGGGGGGACTCAATGAAAAACTGTTTTTT. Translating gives CASAGGGLNEKLFF.

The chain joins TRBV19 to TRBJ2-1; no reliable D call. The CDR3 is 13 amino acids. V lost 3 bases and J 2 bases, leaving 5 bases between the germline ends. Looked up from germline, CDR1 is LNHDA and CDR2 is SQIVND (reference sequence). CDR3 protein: CASSIRTYNEQFF. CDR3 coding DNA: TGTGCCAGTAGTATCAGGACCTACAATGAGCAGTTCTTC. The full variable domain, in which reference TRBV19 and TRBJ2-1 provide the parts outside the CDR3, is DGGITQSPKYLFRKEGQNVTLSCEQNLNHDAMYWYRQDPGQGLRLIYYSQIVNDFQKGDIAEGYSVSREKKESFPLTVTSAQKNPTAFYLCASSIRTYNEQFFGPGTRLTVL.

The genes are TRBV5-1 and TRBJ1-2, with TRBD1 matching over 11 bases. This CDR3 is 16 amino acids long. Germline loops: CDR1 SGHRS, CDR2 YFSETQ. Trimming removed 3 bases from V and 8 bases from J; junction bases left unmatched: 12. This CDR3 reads CASSWSPGTGGKGYTF. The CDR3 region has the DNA TGCGCCAGCAGCTGGAGCCCCGGGACAGGGGGTAAAGGCTACACCTTC. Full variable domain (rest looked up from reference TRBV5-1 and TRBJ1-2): KAGVTQTPRYLIKTRGQQVTLSCSPISGHRSVSWYQQTPGQGLQFLFEYFSETQRNKGNFPGRFSGRQFSNSRSEMNVSTLELGDSALYLCASSWSPGTGGKGYTFGSGTRLTVV.

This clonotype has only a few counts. The chain's CDR3 is CASSPLTNEQFF. Written as DNA, the CDR3 is TGTGCCAGCAGCCCCCTTACTAATGAGCAGTTCTTC. The gene calls are TRBV3-1 and TRBJ2-1; D is unclear. This CDR3 is 12 amino acids long. Trimming stripped 4 bases from V and 7 bases from J, with 8 bases between. Germline values: CDR1 LGHDT, CDR2 YNNKEL (reference sequence).

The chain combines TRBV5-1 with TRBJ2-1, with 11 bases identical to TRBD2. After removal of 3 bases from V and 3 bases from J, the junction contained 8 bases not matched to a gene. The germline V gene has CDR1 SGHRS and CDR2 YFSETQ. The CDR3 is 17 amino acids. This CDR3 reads CASSSGTSGTLYNEQFF. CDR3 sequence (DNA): TGCGCCAGCAGCTCCGGGACTAGCGGAACCCTCTACAATGAGCAGTTCTTC.

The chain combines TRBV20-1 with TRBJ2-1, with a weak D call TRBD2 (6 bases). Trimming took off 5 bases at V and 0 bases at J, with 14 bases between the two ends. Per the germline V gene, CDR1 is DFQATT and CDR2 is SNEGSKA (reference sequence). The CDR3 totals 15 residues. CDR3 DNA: TGCAGTGCTGGGGTCGCTAGCGTCTCCTACAATGAGCAGTTCTTC. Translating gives CSAGVASVSYNEQFF.

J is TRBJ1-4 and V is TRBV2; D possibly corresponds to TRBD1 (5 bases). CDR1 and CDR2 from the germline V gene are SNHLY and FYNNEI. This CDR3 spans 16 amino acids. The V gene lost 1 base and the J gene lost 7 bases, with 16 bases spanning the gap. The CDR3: CASSEVGAGVGEKLFF. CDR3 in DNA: TGTGCCAGCAGTGAAGTTGGGGCCGGGGTTGGTGAAAAACTGTTTTTT.

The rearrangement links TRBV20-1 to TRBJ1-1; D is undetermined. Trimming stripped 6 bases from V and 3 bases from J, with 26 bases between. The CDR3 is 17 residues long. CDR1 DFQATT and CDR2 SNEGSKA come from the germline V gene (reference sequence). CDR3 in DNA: TGCAGTGCCAACTCTCCTTGGCGAAGGAGGGAGGACACTGAAGCTTTCTTT. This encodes CSANSPWRRREDTEAFF.

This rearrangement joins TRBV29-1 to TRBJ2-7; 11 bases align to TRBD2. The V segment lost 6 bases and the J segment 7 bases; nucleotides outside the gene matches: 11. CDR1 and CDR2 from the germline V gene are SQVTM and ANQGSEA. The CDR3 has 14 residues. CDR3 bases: TGCAGCGTGAGGGGGACTAGCGGTACTGGAGAGCAGTACTTC. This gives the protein CSVRGTSGTGEQYF.

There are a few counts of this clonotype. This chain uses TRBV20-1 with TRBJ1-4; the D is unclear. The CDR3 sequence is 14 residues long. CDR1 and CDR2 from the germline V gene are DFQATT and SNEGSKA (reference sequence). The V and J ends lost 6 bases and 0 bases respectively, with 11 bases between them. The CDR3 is CSAGTRTTNEKLFF. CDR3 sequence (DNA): TGCAGTGCCGGTACGAGGACAACTAATGAAAAACTGTTTTTT.

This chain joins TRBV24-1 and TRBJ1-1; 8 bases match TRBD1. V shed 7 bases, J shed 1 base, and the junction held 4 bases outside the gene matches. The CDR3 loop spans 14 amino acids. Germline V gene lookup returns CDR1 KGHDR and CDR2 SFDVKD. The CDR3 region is CATRKDRENTEAFF. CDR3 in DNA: TGTGCCACCAGGAAGGACAGGGAGAACACTGAAGCTTTCTTT.

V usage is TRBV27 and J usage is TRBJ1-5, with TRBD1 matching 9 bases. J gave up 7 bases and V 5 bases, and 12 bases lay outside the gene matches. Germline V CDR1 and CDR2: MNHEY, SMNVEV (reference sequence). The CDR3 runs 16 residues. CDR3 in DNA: TGTGCCAGCAGTCTGCAAGGGACAGGGAATGGGCAGCCCCAGCATTTT. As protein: CASSLQGTGNGQPQHF.

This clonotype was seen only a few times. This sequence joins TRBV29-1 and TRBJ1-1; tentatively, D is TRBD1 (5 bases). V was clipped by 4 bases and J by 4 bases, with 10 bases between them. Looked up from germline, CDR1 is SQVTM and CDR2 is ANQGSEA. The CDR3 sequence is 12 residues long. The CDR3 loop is CSVGQWGTEAFF. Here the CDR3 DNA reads TGCAGCGTTGGACAGTGGGGCACTGAAGCTTTCTTT.

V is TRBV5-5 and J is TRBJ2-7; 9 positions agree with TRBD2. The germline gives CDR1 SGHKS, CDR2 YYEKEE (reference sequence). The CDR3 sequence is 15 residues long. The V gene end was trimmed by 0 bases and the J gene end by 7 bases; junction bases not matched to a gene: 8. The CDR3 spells CASSLGGRASNEQYF. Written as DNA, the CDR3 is TGTGCCAGCAGCTTGGGCGGGAGGGCCTCGAATGAGCAGTACTTC.